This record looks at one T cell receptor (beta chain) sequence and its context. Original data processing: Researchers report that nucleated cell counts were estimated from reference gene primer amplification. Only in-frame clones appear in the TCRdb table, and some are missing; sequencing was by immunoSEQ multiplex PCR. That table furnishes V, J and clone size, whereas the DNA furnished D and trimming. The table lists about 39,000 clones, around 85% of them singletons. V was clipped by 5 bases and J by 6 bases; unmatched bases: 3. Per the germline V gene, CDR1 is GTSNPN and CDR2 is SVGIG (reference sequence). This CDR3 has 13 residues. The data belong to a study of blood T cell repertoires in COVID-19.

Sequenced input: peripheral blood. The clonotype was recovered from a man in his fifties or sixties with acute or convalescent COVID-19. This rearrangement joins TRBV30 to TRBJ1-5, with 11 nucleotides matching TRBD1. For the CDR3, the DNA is TGTGCCTGGGGACAGGGGGCTGGTCAGCCCCAGCATTTT. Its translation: CAWGQGAGQPQHF.